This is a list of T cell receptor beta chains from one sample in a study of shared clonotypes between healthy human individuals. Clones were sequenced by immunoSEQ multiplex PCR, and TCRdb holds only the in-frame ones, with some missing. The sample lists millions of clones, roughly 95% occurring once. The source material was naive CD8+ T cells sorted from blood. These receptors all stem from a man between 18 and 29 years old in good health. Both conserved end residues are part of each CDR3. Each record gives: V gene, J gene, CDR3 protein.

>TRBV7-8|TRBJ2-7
CASSIYRGPYEQYF
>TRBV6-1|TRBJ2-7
CASSDTYEQYF
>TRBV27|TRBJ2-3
CASSLSSGADDTQYF
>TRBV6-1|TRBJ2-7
CASSEQGSTYEQYF
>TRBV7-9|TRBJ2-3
CASSSSSVNTQYF
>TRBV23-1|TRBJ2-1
CASSQLQGRDYNEQFF
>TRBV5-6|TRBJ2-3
CASSLIAGDTQYF
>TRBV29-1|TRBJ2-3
CSVLGDREGSDTQYF
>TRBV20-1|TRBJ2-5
CSALKGETQYF
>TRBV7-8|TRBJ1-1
CASSVNPVEAFF
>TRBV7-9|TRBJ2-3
CASSPPSGEGTDTQYF
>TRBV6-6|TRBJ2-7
CASSYSGLAESYEQYF
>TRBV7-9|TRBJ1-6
CASSTNRGEYNSPLHF
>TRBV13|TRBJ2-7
CASSPASGAYEQYF
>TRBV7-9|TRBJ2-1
CASSVFVDRSHNEQFF
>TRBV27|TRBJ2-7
CARDSYEQYF